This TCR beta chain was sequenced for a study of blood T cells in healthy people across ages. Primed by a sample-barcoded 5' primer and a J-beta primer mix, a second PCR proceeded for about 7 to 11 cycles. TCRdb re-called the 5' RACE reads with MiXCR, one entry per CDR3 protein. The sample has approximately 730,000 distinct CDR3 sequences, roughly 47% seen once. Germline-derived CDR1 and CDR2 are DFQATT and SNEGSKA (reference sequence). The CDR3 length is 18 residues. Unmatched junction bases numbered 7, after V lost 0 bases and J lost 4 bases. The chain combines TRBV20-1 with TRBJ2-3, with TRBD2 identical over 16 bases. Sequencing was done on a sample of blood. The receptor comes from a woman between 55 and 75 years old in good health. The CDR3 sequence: CSARDGGTSGRAPDTQYF. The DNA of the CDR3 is TGCAGTGCTAGAGATGGTGGGACTAGCGGGAGGGCCCCAGATACGCAGTATTTT.